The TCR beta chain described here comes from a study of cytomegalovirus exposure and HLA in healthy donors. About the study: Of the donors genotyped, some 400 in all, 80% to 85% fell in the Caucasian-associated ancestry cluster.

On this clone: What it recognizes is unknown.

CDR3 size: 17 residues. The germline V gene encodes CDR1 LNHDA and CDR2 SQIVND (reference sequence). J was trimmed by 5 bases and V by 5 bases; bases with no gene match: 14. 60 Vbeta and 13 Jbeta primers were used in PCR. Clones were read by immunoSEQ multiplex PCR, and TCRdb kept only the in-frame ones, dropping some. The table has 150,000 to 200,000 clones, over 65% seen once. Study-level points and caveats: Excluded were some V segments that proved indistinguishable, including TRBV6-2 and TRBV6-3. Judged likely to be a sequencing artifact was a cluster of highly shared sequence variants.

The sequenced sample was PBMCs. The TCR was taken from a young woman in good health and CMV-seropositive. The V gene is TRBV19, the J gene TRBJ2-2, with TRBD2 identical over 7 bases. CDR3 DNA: TGTGCCAGTAGTCTACATAGGTCGCGGGGGTATACCGGGGAGCTGTTTTTT. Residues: CASSLHRSRGYTGELFF.